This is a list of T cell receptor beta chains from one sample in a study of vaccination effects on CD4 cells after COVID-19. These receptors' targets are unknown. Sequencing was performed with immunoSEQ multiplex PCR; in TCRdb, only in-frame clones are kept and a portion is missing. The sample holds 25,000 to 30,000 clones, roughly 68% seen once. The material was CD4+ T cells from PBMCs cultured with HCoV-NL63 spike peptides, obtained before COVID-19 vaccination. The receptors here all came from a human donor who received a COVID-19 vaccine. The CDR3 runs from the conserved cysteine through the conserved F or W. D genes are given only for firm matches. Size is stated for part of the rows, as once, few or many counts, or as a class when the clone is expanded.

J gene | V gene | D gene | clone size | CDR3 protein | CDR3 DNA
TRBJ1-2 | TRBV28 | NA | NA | CASSSTGQGYTF | TGTGCCAGCAGTTCCACAGGGCAAGGCTACACCTTC
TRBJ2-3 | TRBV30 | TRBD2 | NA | CAWNDREGTDTQYF | TGTGCCTGGAACGATCGGGAGGGGACAGATACGCAGTATTTT
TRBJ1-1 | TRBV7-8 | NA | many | CASSIIQGTEAFF | TGTGCCAGCAGCATTATACAGGGAACTGAAGCTTTCTTT
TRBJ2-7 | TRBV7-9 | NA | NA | CASSLPGTRAGEQYF | TGTGCCAGCAGCTTACCCGGGACCCGGGCTGGCGAGCAGTACTTC
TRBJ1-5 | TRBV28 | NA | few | CALALKFNQPQHF | TGTGCCCTGGCGTTGAAGTTCAATCAGCCCCAGCATTTT
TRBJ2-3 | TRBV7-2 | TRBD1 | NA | CASSQDRGADTQYF | TGTGCCAGCAGCCAGGACAGGGGAGCAGATACGCAGTATTTT
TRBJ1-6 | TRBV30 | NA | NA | CAWARQENSPLHF | TGTGCCTGGGCACGACAGGAAAACTCACCCCTCCACTTT
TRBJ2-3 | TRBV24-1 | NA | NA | CATSESGTRNTDTQYF | TGTGCCACCAGTGAATCCGGGACCCGGAACACAGATACGCAGTATTTT
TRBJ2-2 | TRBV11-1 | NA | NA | CASSFFRGAGELFF | TGTGCCAGCAGCTTTTTCAGGGGTGCCGGGGAGCTGTTTTTT
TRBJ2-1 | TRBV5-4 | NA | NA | CASSFEADRSYNEQFF | TGTGCCAGCAGCTTTGAAGCCGACCGGTCCTACAATGAGCAGTTCTTC
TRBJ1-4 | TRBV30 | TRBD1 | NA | CAWRPRDRGREKLFF | TGTGCCTGGAGGCCCCGGGACAGGGGGCGTGAAAAACTGTTTTTT
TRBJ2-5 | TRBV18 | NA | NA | CASSPGLQETQYF | TGTGCCAGCTCACCAGGGCTCCAAGAGACCCAGTACTTC
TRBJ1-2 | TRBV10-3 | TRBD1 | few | CAMAGQSNGYTF | TGTGCCATGGCGGGACAGAGTAACGGCTACACCTTC
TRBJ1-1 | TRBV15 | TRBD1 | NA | CATSRGQGNTEAFF | TGTGCCACCAGCAGAGGACAGGGAAACACTGAAGCTTTCTTT
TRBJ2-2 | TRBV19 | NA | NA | CASRRGRGAGWLFF | TGTGCCAGTAGGCGGGGGAGGGGGGCGGGATGGCTGTTTTTT
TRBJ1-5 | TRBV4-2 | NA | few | CASSQEFTPRQPQHF | TGTGCCAGCAGCCAAGAGTTCACCCCAAGGCAGCCCCAGCATTTT
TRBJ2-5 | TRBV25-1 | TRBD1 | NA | CASSGQGTETQYF | TGTGCCAGCAGCGGACAGGGTACTGAGACCCAGTACTTC
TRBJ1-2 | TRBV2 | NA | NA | CASSDAGATDYGYTF | TGTGCCAGCAGCGACGCAGGGGCCACAGACTATGGCTACACCTTC
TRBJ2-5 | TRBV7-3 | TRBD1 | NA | CASSSGTGSGTQYF | TGTGCCAGCAGCTCTGGGACAGGTTCGGGGACCCAGTACTTC
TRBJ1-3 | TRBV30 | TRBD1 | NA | CAWSAPATGVGNTIYF | TGTGCCTGGAGTGCCCCCGCGACAGGGGTTGGAAACACCATATATTTT
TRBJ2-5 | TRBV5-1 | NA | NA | CASSLSPGVSETQYF | TGCGCCAGCAGCTTGTCGCCAGGGGTGTCAGAGACCCAGTACTTC
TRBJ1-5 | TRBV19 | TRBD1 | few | CASSTWTGEVMGYSNQPQHF | TGTGCCAGTAGTACTTGGACAGGGGAGGTGATGGGATATAGCAATCAGCCCCAGCATTTT
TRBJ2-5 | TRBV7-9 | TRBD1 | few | CASSLDGQGARETQYF | TGTGCCAGCAGCTTAGATGGACAGGGGGCCAGAGAGACCCAGTACTTC
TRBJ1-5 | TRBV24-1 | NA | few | CATAGFGDNQPQHF | TGTGCCACCGCAGGTTTCGGGGATAATCAGCCCCAGCATTTT
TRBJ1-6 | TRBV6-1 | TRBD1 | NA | CASSEFPTGYNSPLHF | TGTGCCAGCAGTGAATTTCCGACAGGGTATAATTCACCCCTCCACTTT
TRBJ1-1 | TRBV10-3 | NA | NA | CAISSGQNTEAFF | TGTGCCATCAGTTCGGGACAAAACACTGAAGCTTTCTTT
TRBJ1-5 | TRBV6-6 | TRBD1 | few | CASTSRDRPYQPQHF | TGTGCCAGCACTAGCCGGGACAGACCCTATCAGCCCCAGCATTTT
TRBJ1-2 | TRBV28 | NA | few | CASSLWLAGGYTF | TGTGCCAGCAGTTTATGGTTAGCCGGTGGCTACACCTTC
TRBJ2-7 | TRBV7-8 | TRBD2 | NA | CASSFSGTVRGEQYF | TGTGCCAGCAGTTTTAGCGGGACCGTTCGCGGGGAGCAGTACTTC
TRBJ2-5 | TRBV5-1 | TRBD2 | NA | CASSPGTSWETQYF | TGCGCCAGCAGCCCGGGGACTAGCTGGGAGACCCAGTACTTC
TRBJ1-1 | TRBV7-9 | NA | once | CASSPQTDNTEAFF | TGTGCCAGCAGCCCTCAGACGGATAACACTGAAGCTTTCTTT
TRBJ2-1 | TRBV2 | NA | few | CASSEAGLGSYNEQFF | TGTGCCAGCAGTGAAGCAGGGCTAGGGTCATACAATGAGCAGTTCTTC
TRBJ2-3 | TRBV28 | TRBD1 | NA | CASSTRQGTDTQYF | TGTGCCAGCAGTACCCGACAGGGGACAGATACGCAGTATTTT
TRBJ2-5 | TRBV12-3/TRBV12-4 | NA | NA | CASSLGAETQYF | TGTGCCAGCAGTTTGGGGGCGGAGACCCAGTACTTC
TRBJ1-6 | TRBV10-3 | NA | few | CAISESGRANSPLHF | TGTGCCATCAGTGAGTCAGGAAGAGCGAATTCACCCCTCCACTTT
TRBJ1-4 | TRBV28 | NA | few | CASRGRWGAAATNEKLFF | TGTGCCAGCAGGGGGAGGTGGGGGGCGGCGGCCACTAATGAAAAACTGTTTTTT
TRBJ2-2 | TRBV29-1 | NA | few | CSAIPTGKTGELFF | TGCAGCGCTATTCCCACAGGGAAGACCGGGGAGCTGTTTTTT